A selection of T cell receptor beta chains follows, all from one sample in a study of cytomegalovirus exposure and HLA in healthy donors. This table comes from immunoSEQ multiplex PCR, and its TCRdb copy is limited to in-frame clones, with some not included. The data show about 170,000 clones, with 55% to 65% seen just once and around 3% held by the top ten. The material sequenced was PBMCs. Receptors were obtained from a middle-aged man in good health and CMV-seronegative. The conserved cysteine and the conserved F or W are not part of the CDR3 here. The order of the fields is V gene, J gene, CDR3 protein.

v_call: TRBV6-5
j_call: TRBJ2-3
cdr3_aa: ASSSGQTSTDTQY

v_call: TRBV9
j_call: TRBJ1-3
cdr3_aa: ASSAIGGSGNTIY

v_call: TRBV4-1
j_call: TRBJ1-5
cdr3_aa: ASSQALARGPLPQH

v_call: TRBV7-9
j_call: TRBJ2-3
cdr3_aa: ASSRGTHTDTQY

v_call: TRBV11-2
j_call: TRBJ2-7
cdr3_aa: ASSPRGLAGRDRSYEQY

v_call: TRBV7-2
j_call: TRBJ1-4
cdr3_aa: ASSHTTTGYGEKLF

v_call: TRBV30
j_call: TRBJ2-1
cdr3_aa: AWSGESYNEQF

v_call: TRBV7-9
j_call: TRBJ1-2
cdr3_aa: SSSFGTPPYGYT

v_call: TRBV23-1
j_call: TRBJ2-7
cdr3_aa: ASSPPGTSGDNHEQY

v_call: TRBV16
j_call: TRBJ1-1
cdr3_aa: ASSLSGNPNTEAF

v_call: TRBV25-1
j_call: TRBJ1-2
cdr3_aa: ASSDHGRGHGYT

v_call: TRBV30
j_call: TRBJ1-2
cdr3_aa: AWSVGTAYGYT

v_call: TRBV6-1
j_call: TRBJ1-1
cdr3_aa: ASSGVGGRNTEAF

v_call: TRBV2
j_call: TRBJ2-6
cdr3_aa: ASSEHLDRVEGANVLT

v_call: TRBV5-6
j_call: TRBJ2-1
cdr3_aa: ASSLGGKGNEQF

v_call: TRBV2
j_call: TRBJ1-5
cdr3_aa: ASSEGGGADQPQH

v_call: TRBV5-4
j_call: TRBJ2-5
cdr3_aa: ASSIQGATVGKETQY

v_call: TRBV30
j_call: TRBJ2-1
cdr3_aa: AGGRGREWEQF

v_call: TRBV5-1
j_call: TRBJ1-2
cdr3_aa: ASSGTGSPYGYT

v_call: TRBV7-9
j_call: TRBJ2-7
cdr3_aa: ASSLALAAEQY

v_call: TRBV2
j_call: TRBJ2-7
cdr3_aa: ASSFGTPSYEQY

v_call: TRBV18
j_call: TRBJ1-6
cdr3_aa: ASSTTGTYNSPLH

v_call: TRBV10-3
j_call: TRBJ1-1
cdr3_aa: AISDPTGGNTEAF

v_call: TRBV5-4
j_call: TRBJ1-6
cdr3_aa: ASSDRENSPLH

v_call: TRBV11-1
j_call: TRBJ1-2
cdr3_aa: ASSLGLGAPNYGYT

v_call: TRBV4-1
j_call: TRBJ1-1
cdr3_aa: ASSPAGNTEAF

v_call: TRBV7-2
j_call: TRBJ2-1
cdr3_aa: ASSLVSGLGGNEQF

v_call: TRBV19
j_call: TRBJ2-7
cdr3_aa: ASSGTGAYEQY

v_call: TRBV27
j_call: TRBJ2-7
cdr3_aa: ASSSPHTSGNLGYEQY

v_call: TRBV9
j_call: TRBJ2-1
cdr3_aa: ASSLNEGSYNEQF

v_call: TRBV4-2
j_call: TRBJ2-7
cdr3_aa: ASSQETAYEQY

v_call: TRBV28
j_call: TRBJ1-5
cdr3_aa: ASSRQTDQPQH

v_call: TRBV28
j_call: TRBJ1-4
cdr3_aa: ASSPLRAGTDEKLF

v_call: TRBV5-1
j_call: TRBJ1-1
cdr3_aa: ASSLAAYVSWGEGAEAF

v_call: TRBV5-1
j_call: TRBJ1-2
cdr3_aa: ASSPDRGPIHNYGYT

v_call: TRBV7-2
j_call: TRBJ1-1
cdr3_aa: ASSLGTGNTEAF

v_call: TRBV6-4
j_call: TRBJ2-3
cdr3_aa: ASSDSPSGGADTQY

v_call: TRBV9
j_call: TRBJ1-1
cdr3_aa: ASSVVSRADTEAF

v_call: TRBV30
j_call: TRBJ1-2
cdr3_aa: AWSTSGTGTKTSYGYT

v_call: TRBV5-1
j_call: TRBJ2-5
cdr3_aa: ASSLELSETQY

v_call: TRBV6-5
j_call: TRBJ2-3
cdr3_aa: ASSGLRATQY